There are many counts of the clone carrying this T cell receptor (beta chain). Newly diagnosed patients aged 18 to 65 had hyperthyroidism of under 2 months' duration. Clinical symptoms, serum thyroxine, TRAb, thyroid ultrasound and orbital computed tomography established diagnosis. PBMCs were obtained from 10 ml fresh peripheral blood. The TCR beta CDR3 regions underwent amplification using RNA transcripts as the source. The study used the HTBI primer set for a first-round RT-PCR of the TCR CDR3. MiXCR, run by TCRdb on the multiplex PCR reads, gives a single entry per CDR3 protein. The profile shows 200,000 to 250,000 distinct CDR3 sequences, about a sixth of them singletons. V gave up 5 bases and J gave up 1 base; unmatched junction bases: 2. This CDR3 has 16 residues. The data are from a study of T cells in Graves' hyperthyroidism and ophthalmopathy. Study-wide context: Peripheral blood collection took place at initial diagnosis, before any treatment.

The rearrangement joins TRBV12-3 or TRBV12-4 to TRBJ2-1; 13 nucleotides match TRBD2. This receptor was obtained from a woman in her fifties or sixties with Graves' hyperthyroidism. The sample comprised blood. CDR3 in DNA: TGTGCCAGCAGTGGACTAGCGGGAGTATCCTACAATGAGCAGTTCTTC. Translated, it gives CASSGLAGVSYNEQFF.